The entry that follows covers one T cell receptor (beta chain) sequence. Its antigen is as yet unknown. This record comes from a study of cytomegalovirus exposure and HLA in healthy donors. This PCR relied on a set of 60 Vbeta primers and 13 Jbeta primers. Original processing methods: In a later analysis, approximately 80 million unique TCR beta chains included roughly 11 million shared by two or more donors. Some clones are missing from TCRdb's copy, which holds only in-frame ones; the method was immunoSEQ multiplex PCR. D and trimming were read from the DNA, whereas the V and J calls and clone size are those reported in that table. The table has over 150,000 clones, approximately 78% seen once; the top ten hold roughly 13%. The CDR3 spans 15 residues. Between the trimmed V and J ends, which lost 5 bases and 4 bases, there was a span of 17 bases. Germline-derived CDR1 and CDR2 are KGHSH and LQKENI.

Whole-study findings and limits: Researchers reported in a later analysis that a missense DCLRE1C variant was tied to TCR beta V- and J-gene trimming. Among the CMV-associated chains, three were confirmed in vitro as specific for CMV antigens.

The sequencing input was PBMCs. The chain has TRBV18 and TRBJ1-2; D unresolved. The receptor was isolated from a woman in her fifties or sixties in good health and CMV-seropositive. CDR3 nucleotide sequence: TGTGCCAGCTCAACGTCGGAGGGCGCCCTCTATGGCTACACCTTC. Amino acid sequence: CASSTSEGALYGYTF.